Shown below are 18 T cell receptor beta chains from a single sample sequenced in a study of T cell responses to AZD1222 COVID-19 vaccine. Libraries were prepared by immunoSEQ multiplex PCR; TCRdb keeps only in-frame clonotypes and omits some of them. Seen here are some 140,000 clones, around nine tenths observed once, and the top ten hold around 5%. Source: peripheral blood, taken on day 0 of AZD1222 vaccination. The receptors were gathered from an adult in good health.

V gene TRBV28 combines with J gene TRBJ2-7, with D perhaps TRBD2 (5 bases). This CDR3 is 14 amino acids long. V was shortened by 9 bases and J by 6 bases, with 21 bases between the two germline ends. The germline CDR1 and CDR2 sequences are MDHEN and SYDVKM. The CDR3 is CASCVVARWGEQYF. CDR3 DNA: TGTGCCAGTTGTGTAGTAGCGAGATGGGGCGAGCAGTACTTC.

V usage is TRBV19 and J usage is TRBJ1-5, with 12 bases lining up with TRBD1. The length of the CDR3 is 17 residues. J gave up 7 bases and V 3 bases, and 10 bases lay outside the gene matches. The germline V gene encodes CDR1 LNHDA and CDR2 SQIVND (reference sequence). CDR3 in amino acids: CASSMRDRGRRRQPQHF. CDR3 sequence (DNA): TGTGCCAGTAGTATGAGGGACAGGGGGCGAAGGAGGCAGCCCCAGCATTTT. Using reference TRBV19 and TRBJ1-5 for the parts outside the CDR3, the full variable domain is DGGITQSPKYLFRKEGQNVTLSCEQNLNHDAMYWYRQDPGQGLRLIYYSQIVNDFQKGDIAEGYSVSREKKESFPLTVTSAQKNPTAFYLCASSMRDRGRRRQPQHFGDGTRLSIL.

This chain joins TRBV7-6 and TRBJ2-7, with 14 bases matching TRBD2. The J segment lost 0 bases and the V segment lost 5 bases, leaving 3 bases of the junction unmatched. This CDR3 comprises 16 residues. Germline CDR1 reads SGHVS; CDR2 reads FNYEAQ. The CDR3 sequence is CASSLGTSGGSYEQYF. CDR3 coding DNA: TGTGCCAGCAGCCTAGGGACTAGCGGGGGCTCCTACGAGCAGTACTTC.

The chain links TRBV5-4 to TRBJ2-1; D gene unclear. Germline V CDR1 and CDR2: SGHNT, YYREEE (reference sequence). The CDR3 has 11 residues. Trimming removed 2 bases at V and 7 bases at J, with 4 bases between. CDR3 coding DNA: TGTGCCAGCAGCTTCCGGAATGAGCAGTTCTTC. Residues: CASSFRNEQFF. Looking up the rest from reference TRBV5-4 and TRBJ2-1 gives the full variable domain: ETGVTQSPTHLIKTRGQQVTLRCSSQSGHNTVSWYQQALGQGPQFIFQYYREEENGRGNFPPRFSGLQFPNYSSELNVNALELDDSALYLCASSFRNEQFFGPGTRLTVL.

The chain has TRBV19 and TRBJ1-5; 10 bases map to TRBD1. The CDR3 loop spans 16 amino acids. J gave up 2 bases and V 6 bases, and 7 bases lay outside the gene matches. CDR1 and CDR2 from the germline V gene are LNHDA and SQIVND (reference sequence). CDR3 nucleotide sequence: TGTGCCAGTAGACCGGGACAGGGGAGCGGCAATCAGCCCCAGCATTTT. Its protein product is CASRPGQGSGNQPQHF.

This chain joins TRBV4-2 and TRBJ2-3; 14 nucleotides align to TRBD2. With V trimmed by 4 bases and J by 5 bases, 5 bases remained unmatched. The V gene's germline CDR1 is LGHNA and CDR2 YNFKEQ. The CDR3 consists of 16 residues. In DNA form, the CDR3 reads TGTGCCAGCAGCCCGACTAGCGGGAGGGGGATAGATACGCAGTATTTT. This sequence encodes CASSPTSGRGIDTQYF.

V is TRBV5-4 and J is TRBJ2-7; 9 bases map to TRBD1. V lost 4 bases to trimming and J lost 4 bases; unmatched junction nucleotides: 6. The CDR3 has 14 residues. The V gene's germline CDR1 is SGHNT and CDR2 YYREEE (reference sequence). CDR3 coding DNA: TGTGCCAGCAGCCCCGGGACAGGGCTATACGAGCAGTACTTC. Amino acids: CASSPGTGLYEQYF.

CDR3 sequence (DNA): TGCAGCGTGAGGGCAGGGCCTAACTATGGCTACACCTTC. It encodes CSVRAGPNYGYTF. The genes are TRBV29-1 and TRBJ1-2, with D possibly matching TRBD1 (5 bases). Germline loops: CDR1 SQVTM, CDR2 ANQGSEA. The germline V and J ends were trimmed by 6 bases and 0 bases, with 11 bases remaining between them. This CDR3 has 13 amino acids.

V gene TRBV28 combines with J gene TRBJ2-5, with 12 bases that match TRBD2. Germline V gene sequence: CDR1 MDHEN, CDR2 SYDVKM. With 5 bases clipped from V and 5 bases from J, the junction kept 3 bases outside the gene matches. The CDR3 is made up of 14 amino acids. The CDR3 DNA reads TGTGCCAGCAGTCGAGGGACTAGCGGGGAGACCCAGTACTTC. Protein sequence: CASSRGTSGETQYF.

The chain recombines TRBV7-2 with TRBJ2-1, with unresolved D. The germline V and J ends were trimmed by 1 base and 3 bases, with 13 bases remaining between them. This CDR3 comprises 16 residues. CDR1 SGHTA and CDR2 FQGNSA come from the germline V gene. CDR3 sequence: CASSLDSWAIYNEQFF. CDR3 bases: TGTGCCAGCAGCTTAGACTCATGGGCTATCTACAATGAGCAGTTCTTC.

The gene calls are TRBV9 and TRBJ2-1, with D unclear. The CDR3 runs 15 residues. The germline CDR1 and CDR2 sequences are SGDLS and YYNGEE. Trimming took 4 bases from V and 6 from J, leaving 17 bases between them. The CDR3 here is CASSPRVLRPNEQFF. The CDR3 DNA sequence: TGTGCCAGCAGCCCCCGGGTTTTGCGCCCCAATGAGCAGTTCTTC.

The CDR3 coding sequence is TGTGCCAGCAGTTACGACTATGGCTACACCTTC. Translating it yields CASSYDYGYTF. This sequence joins TRBV28 and TRBJ1-2, with D hard to call. Germline V gives CDR1 MDHEN, CDR2 SYDVKM. The CDR3 sequence is 11 residues long. Trimming removed 4 bases from V and 3 bases from J, with 3 bases in between.

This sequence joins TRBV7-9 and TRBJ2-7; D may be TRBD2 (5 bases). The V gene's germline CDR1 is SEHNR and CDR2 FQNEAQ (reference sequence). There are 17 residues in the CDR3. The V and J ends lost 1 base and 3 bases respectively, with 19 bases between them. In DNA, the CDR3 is TGTGCCAGCAGCTTAGAATTTGGACGGGGAAAGGGCTACGAGCAGTACTTC. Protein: CASSLEFGRGKGYEQYF.

The CDR3 DNA sequence: TGTGCCAGCAGCCTTGCAAGGACTGACTATGGCTACACCTTC. Protein: CASSLARTDYGYTF. The chain couples TRBV6-5 to TRBJ1-2; D is ambiguous. Germline V lookup: CDR1 MNHEY, CDR2 SVGAGI. Trimming removed 6 bases at V and 3 bases at J, with 14 bases between. CDR3 length: 14 amino acids.

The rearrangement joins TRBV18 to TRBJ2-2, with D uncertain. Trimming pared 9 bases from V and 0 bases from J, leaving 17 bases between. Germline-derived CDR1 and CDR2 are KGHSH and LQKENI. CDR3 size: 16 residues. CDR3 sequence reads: CASLTTGFPNTGELFF. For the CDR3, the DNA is TGTGCCAGTTTAACGACGGGCTTCCCGAACACCGGGGAGCTGTTTTTT.

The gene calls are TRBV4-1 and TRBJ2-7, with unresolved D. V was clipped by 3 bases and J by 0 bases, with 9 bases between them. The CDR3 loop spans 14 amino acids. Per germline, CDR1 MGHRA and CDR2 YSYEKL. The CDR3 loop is CASSQTVSSYEQYF. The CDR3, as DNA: TGCGCCAGCAGCCAGACCGTAAGCTCCTACGAGCAGTACTTC.

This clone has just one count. The CDR3 DNA is TGTGCCAGCACCCAAACGGTGGACACTGAAGCTTTCTTT. The encoded protein is CASTQTVDTEAFF. V gene TRBV7-9 combines with J gene TRBJ1-1; unclear D gene. This CDR3 contains 13 residues. The germline gives CDR1 SEHNR, CDR2 FQNEAQ (reference sequence). The V gene lost 7 bases and the J gene lost 3 bases, with 12 bases spanning the gap.

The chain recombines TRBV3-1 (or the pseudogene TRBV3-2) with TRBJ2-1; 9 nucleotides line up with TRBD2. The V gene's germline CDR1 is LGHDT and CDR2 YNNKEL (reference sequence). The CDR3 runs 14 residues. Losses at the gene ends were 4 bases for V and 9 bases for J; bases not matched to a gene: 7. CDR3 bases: TGTGCCAGCAGCCCTAGCGGGATTCTTGGTGAGCAGTTCTTC. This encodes CASSPSGILGEQFF.